The present entry profiles one TCR beta chain with its context. Its specificity is unknown. This sample was taken from a study of OX40 agonist ivuxolimab in advanced cancers. Study-level findings and limits: Compared with CD4+, CD8+ T cells on average had more expanded clones.

Here immunoSEQ multiplex PCR was the method, and the copy in TCRdb shows in-frame clones only, minus some. The sample shows approximately 90,000 clones, roughly 90% of them seen only once. The CDR3 has 19 residues. Looked up from germline, CDR1 is GTSNPN and CDR2 is SVGIG (reference sequence). Trimming cost V 0 bases and J 1 base; bases outside gene matches: 11. The input for sequencing was CD4+ or CD8+ T cells sorted from blood, taken in a trial of the OX40 agonist ivuxolimab. The chain carries TRBV30 and TRBJ1-5, with 11 bases that match TRBD1. This receptor was obtained from an adult with an advanced solid tumor such as melanoma, head and neck, liver or kidney cancer. CDR3 bases: TGTGCCTGGAGTGTACATGGGACAGGGGGAGGCATCAGCAATCAGCCCCAGCATTTT. As protein: CAWSVHGTGGGISNQPQHF.